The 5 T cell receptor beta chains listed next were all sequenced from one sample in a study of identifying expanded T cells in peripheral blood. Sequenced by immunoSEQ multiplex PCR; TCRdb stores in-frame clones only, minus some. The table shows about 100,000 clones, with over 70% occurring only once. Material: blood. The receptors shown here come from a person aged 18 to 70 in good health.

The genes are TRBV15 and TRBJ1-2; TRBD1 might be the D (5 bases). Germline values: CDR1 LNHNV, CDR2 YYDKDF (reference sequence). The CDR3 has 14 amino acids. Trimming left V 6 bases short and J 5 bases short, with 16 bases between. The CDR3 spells CATRTIGAVYGYTF. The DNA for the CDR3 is TGTGCCACCAGAACCATTGGGGCTGTGTATGGCTACACCTTC.

CDR3: CASSDDRNTEAFF. CDR3 DNA sequence: TGCGCCAGCAGTGACGATAGGAACACTGAAGCTTTCTTT. The chain is built from TRBV10-2 and TRBJ1-1; D gene unclear. V lost 3 bases, J lost 1 base, and 6 bases lay in between. Germline CDR1 and CDR2: WSHSY and SAAADI. There are 13 residues in the CDR3.

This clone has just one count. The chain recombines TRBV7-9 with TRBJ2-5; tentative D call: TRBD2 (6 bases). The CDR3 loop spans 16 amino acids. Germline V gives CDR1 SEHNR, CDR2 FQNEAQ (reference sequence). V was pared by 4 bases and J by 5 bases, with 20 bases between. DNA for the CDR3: TGTGCCAGCAGCTCCTCTAGCGCGGGTACGAAGGAGACCCAGTACTTC. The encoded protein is CASSSSSAGTKETQYF.

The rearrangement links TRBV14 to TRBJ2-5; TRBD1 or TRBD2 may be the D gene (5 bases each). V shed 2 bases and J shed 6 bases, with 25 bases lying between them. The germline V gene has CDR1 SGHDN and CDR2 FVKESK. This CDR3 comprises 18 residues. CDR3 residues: CASSQWGGGESRSKTQYF. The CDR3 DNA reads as TGTGCCAGCAGCCAATGGGGCGGTGGGGAGTCCCGGTCGAAGACCCAGTACTTC.

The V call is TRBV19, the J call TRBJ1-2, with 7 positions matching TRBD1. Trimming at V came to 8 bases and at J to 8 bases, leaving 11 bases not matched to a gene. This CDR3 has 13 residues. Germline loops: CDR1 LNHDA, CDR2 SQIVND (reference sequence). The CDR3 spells CASSISTGSGYTF. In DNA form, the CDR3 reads TGTGCCAGTTCAATTTCGACAGGGTCGGGCTACACCTTC.